A single sample gave rise to the 31 T cell receptor beta chains below, sequenced in a study of glioma-infiltrating T cells. The iRepertoire nested amplicon-rescue multiplex PCR amplified TCR alpha and beta CDR3s from RNA. Using its own MiXCR run on the multiplex PCR reads, TCRdb lists one record per CDR3 protein. The sample has about 210,000 distinct CDR3 sequences, 32% seen once. The sample was glioma tissue, nonneoplastic brain tissue, or PBMCs (not recorded which). These receptor sequences come from a human donor with low-grade glioma or glioblastoma, undergoing nonglioma brain surgery, or in good health (not recorded which).

In its sample, this clonotype was seen many times. The chain recombines TRBV2 with TRBJ2-7, with 8 bases identical to TRBD2. The junction had 4 bases not matched to a gene; V was cut back by 6 bases and J by 0 bases. Germline V CDR1 and CDR2: SNHLY, FYNNEI. The CDR3 covers 14 residues. CDR3 residues: CASRTSANSYEQYF. CDR3 DNA sequence: TGTGCCAGCAGGACTAGCGCAAACTCCTACGAGCAGTACTTC.

Many counts were recorded for this clonotype. The chain joins TRBV27 to TRBJ2-3; 13 bases map to TRBD2. V lost 2 bases, J lost 3 bases, and 8 bases stayed unmatched. This CDR3 has 18 residues. Germline CDR1 reads MNHEY; CDR2 reads SMNVEV (reference sequence). CDR3 protein: CASSLGGLAGVRTDTQYF. As DNA, the CDR3 is TGTGCCAGCAGTTTAGGCGGACTAGCGGGAGTTAGGACAGATACGCAGTATTTT.

Comment on this clonotype: The junction shows a germline mismatch at one end, possibly a read error. The V and J genes are TRBV29-1 and TRBJ1-1; a weak D match, TRBD1 (5 bases). Per the germline V gene, CDR1 is SQVTM and CDR2 is ANQGSEA. The CDR3 consists of 14 residues. CDR3 DNA sequence: TGCAGCGCCCAACCGGACACACTGAACACTGAAGCTCTCTTT. This encodes CSAQPDTLNTEALF. The whole variable domain, remainder taken from reference TRBV29-1 and TRBJ1-1, is SAVISQKPSRDICQRGTSLTIQCQVDSQVTMMFWYRQQPGQSLTLIATANQGSEATYESGFVIDKFPISRPNLTFSTLTVSNMSPEDSSIYLCSAQPDTLNTEALFGQGTRLTVV.

A word on this clonotype: A single base separates this from a much larger clone, so it may be a read error. V usage is TRBV7-2 and J usage is TRBJ2-5; the D is unclear. The CDR3 length is 13 residues. The germline gives CDR1 SGHTA, CDR2 FQGNSA. The chain's CDR3 is CATSVGFKETKYF. In DNA, the CDR3 is TGTGCCACCTCCGTCGGGTTCAAAGAGACCAAGTACTTC.

The sample holds many counts of this clonotype. The chain couples TRBV20-1 to TRBJ1-5; D ambiguous. V was pared by 0 bases and J by 1 base, with 4 bases between. Per germline, CDR1 DFQATT and CDR2 SNEGSKA (reference sequence). This CDR3 spans 13 amino acids. Written as DNA, the CDR3 is TGCAGTGCTAGAGATAAGAGCAATCAGCCCCAGCATTTT. This gives the protein CSARDKSNQPQHF.

This clonotype showed up many times. The chain employs TRBV6-2 or TRBV6-3 and TRBJ2-5, with D perhaps TRBD1 (5 bases). CDR3 length equals 14 residues. Germline V gives CDR1 MNHEY, CDR2 SVGEGT. V was shortened by 6 bases and J by 5 bases, with 16 bases between the two germline ends. CDR3 nucleotides: TGTGCCAGCAGCTCTCCCGGTGCAGGGGAGACCCAGTACTTC. Translating it yields CASSSPGAGETQYF.

This clonotype was recorded many times. This chain uses TRBV18 with TRBJ2-5; TRBD2 agrees at 8 bases. Germline values: CDR1 KGHSH, CDR2 LQKENI. Trimming cost V 6 bases and J 4 bases; bases outside gene matches: 10. This CDR3 has 15 residues. The CDR3 protein is CASSGLSGSRETQYF. The CDR3, as DNA: TGTGCCAGCTCGGGACTGAGCGGGAGTCGAGAGACCCAGTACTTC.

This clonotype showed up many times. V gene TRBV10-3 combines with J gene TRBJ1-5; D call uncertain. The CDR3 runs 17 residues. V was cut by 0 bases and J by 0 bases, with 12 bases left in between. CDR1 and CDR2 (germline): ENHRY, SYGVKD. The CDR3 region is CAISESVVGYSNQPQHF. CDR3 in DNA: TGTGCCATCAGTGAGTCGGTGGTCGGATATAGCAATCAGCCCCAGCATTTT.

To note about this clonotype: This clone may be a read error of a much larger clone one base away. CDR3 residues: CASSFGRGSADTQYF. CDR3 nucleotide sequence: TGTGCCAGCAGTTTTGGCAGGGGGAGCGCAGATACGCAGTATTTT. The rearrangement links TRBV12-3 or TRBV12-4 to TRBJ2-3; 7 bases map to TRBD1. The CDR3 is made up of 15 amino acids. V trimming: 3 bases; J trimming: 4 bases; junction bases outside the gene matches: 7.

This clonotype was seen only once. The chain joins TRBV7-2 to TRBJ2-2, with 7 bases aligning to TRBD1. Germline V CDR1 and CDR2: SGHTA, FQGNSA. Germline trimming cut 6 bases from V and 3 bases from J; bases unmatched to any gene: 7. This CDR3 is built from 15 residues. DNA for the CDR3: TGTGCCAGCAGTTTCGACAGGGAGTACACCGGGGAGCTGTTTTTT. It translates to CASSFDREYTGELFF.

The chain recombines TRBV12-3 or TRBV12-4 with TRBJ1-4; D is possibly TRBD1 (6 bases). The V end lost 6 bases, the J end lost 6 bases, and 14 bases lay between the germline ends. This CDR3 is built from 14 residues. CDR3 in DNA: TGTGCCAGCAGCGTCTGGGGGCGCGATGAAAAACTGTTTTTT. Its translation: CASSVWGRDEKLFF.

This clonotype was seen ten or more times. This chain connects TRBV4-1 to TRBJ1-6; no clear D. In germline, CDR1 is MGHRA, CDR2 YSYEKL. The CDR3 is 10 residues long. Trimming took off 8 bases at V and 6 bases at J, with 2 bases between the two ends. CDR3 DNA: TGCGCCAGCGGTAATTCACCCCTCCACTTT. It specifies CASGNSPLHF.

This clonotype was counted at least ten times. The V gene is TRBV28, the J gene TRBJ2-1, with 10 bases aligning to TRBD1. The CDR3 covers 19 residues. The junction had 15 bases not matched to a gene; V was cut back by 3 bases and J by 4 bases. Looked up from germline, CDR1 is MDHEN and CDR2 is SYDVKM. Here the CDR3 reads CASSLGQGLAGAVYNEQFF. The CDR3 region has the DNA TGTGCCAGCAGTTTGGGACAGGGGTTGGCGGGAGCCGTATACAATGAGCAGTTCTTC.

This clonotype came up many times. The chain recombines TRBV6-2 or TRBV6-3 with TRBJ2-7; D not certain. Germline V gene lookup returns CDR1 MNHEY and CDR2 SVGEGT. The CDR3 is 15 amino acids. Trimming stripped 0 bases from V and 7 bases from J, with 16 bases between. The CDR3 nucleotides read TGTGCCAGCAGTTACTCGAGGTCGAACGGAGATGAGCAGTACTTC. It specifies CASSYSRSNGDEQYF.

The V call is TRBV27, the J call TRBJ2-7, with 7 bases lining up with TRBD2. Germline-derived CDR1 and CDR2 are MNHEY and SMNVEV (reference sequence). This CDR3 contains 16 residues. With V trimmed by 4 bases and J by 4 bases, 13 bases remained unmatched. In nucleotides, the CDR3 is TGTGCCAGCAGTTCCGCCGCCTGGGAGGGGAGGTACGAGCAGTACTTC. Translation: CASSSAAWEGRYEQYF.

The sample holds many counts of this clonotype. This chain connects TRBV4-1 to TRBJ2-5, with 10 positions matching TRBD1. This CDR3 contains 15 residues. V lost 4 bases and J lost 3; bases outside the gene matches: 5. CDR1 and CDR2 (germline): MGHRA, YSYEKL. In nucleotides, the CDR3 is TGCGCCAGCAGCCCAGGGGACAGGGGCGAAGAGACCCAGTACTTC. This gives the protein CASSPGDRGEETQYF.

In its sample, this clonotype was seen many times. The chain is built from TRBV14 and TRBJ2-1; 12 bases match TRBD2. V trimming: 4 bases; J trimming: 0 bases; junction bases outside the gene matches: 10. The CDR3 has 19 residues. From germline, CDR1 is SGHDN and CDR2 FVKESK. The CDR3, as DNA: TGTGCCAGCAGCCCATCCGGGACTAGCGGGTACAGCTCCTACAATGAGCAGTTCTTC. Translated: CASSPSGTSGYSSYNEQFF.

This clonotype was seen repeatedly, ten times or more. V gene TRBV6-2 or TRBV6-3 combines with J gene TRBJ2-7; no definite D call. Trimming pared 6 bases from V and 3 bases from J, leaving 15 bases between. CDR3 size: 14 residues. Germline V gene data show CDR1 as MNHEY and CDR2 as SVGEGT. The CDR3 here is CASRMARPYYEQYF. In DNA form, the CDR3 reads TGTGCCAGCAGAATGGCCCGACCCTACTACGAGCAGTACTTC.

Comments on this clonotype: Germline and junction disagree at one end, which may indicate a read error. The V and J genes are TRBV20-1 and TRBJ2-1; 7 nucleotides match TRBD2. The V gene's germline CDR1 is DFQATT and CDR2 SNEGSKA (reference sequence). The CDR3 runs 15 residues. CDR3 sequence (DNA): TGCAGTTCTAGAGACCCCCGGACTAGTCGGAATGAGCAGTTCTTC. Translation gives CSSRDPRTSRNEQFF.

This clonotype was recorded a few times. CDR3 amino acids: CASSSYRGGYTEAFF. The CDR3 DNA reads as TGTGCCAGCAGCTCGTACAGGGGTGGATACACTGAAGCTTTCTTT. This chain uses TRBV7-9 with TRBJ1-1, with TRBD1 matching over 7 bases. The germline CDR1 and CDR2 sequences are SEHNR and FQNEAQ (reference sequence). CDR3 length equals 15 residues. Trimming removed 4 bases from V and 3 bases from J; junction bases left unmatched: 8.

This clonotype came up many times. The V and J genes are TRBV7-6 and TRBJ1-4; no definite D call. V dropped 6 bases and J dropped 3 bases, with 14 bases sitting between them. CDR3 length: 15 amino acids. Germline CDR1 reads SGHVS; CDR2 reads FNYEAQ. CDR3 nucleotide sequence: TGTGCCAGCAGTGATACCGAGTCACCTAATGAAAAACTGTTTTTT. This gives the protein CASSDTESPNEKLFF.

To note about this clonotype: This could be a read error, since a much larger clone is one nucleotide away. The chain carries TRBV5-8 and TRBJ2-1, with TRBD2 as a possible D gene (6 bases). Per the germline V gene, CDR1 is SGHTS and CDR2 is YDEGEE. Trimming shortened V by 2 bases and J by 5 bases, and 14 bases separated the two germline ends. The CDR3 is 15 amino acids. CDR3 coding DNA: TGTGCCAGCAGCTTAAGCGGGCTAGCGAACAATGAGCAGTTCTTC. Translation: CASSLSGLANNEQFF.

About this clonotype itself: A much larger clone differs by one base, so this may be a read error. The chain has TRBV4-2 and TRBJ1-3; D unclear. Per the germline V gene, CDR1 is LGHNA and CDR2 is YNFKEQ. CDR3 length: 15 amino acids. V was cut by 0 bases and J by 0 bases, with 6 bases left in between. CDR3 protein: CASSQDLASGNTIYF. The CDR3, as DNA: TGTGCCAGCAGCCAAGATTTGGCCTCTGGAAACACCATATATTTT.

This clonotype showed up just a few times. The chain is built from TRBV18 and TRBJ2-2, with D unresolved. Germline V gene data show CDR1 as KGHSH and CDR2 as LQKENI. There are 14 residues in the CDR3. V was clipped by 0 bases and J by 1 base, with 3 bases between them. The DNA of the CDR3 is TGTGCCAGCTCACCACCAGTGAACACCGGGGAGCTGTTTTTT. It codes for CASSPPVNTGELFF.

The chain has TRBV4-1 and TRBJ2-5, with D hard to call. There are 16 residues in the CDR3. CDR1 is MGHRA and CDR2 is YSYEKL in the germline V gene. Trimming stripped 0 bases from V and 0 bases from J, with 11 bases between. In nucleotides, the CDR3 is TGCGCCAGCAGCCAAGATCACCCGACTTACCAAGAGACCCAGTACTTC. Translation gives CASSQDHPTYQETQYF.

This clonotype appeared a single time. Possible read error: a much larger clone is one base away. A read error is likely, as this CDR3 ends without the conserved phenylalanine or tryptophan. The rearrangement joins TRBV19 to TRBJ2-1; TRBD2 aligns across 8 bases. Germline-derived CDR1 and CDR2 are LNHDA and SQIVND (reference sequence). The CDR3 loop spans 16 amino acids. V dropped 3 bases and J dropped 6; count of bases not matched to a gene: 10. The CDR3 coding sequence is TGTGCCAGTAGTATTGGTTGGGGAGGACTAGCCAATGAGCAGTTCCTC. This gives the protein CASSIGWGGLANEQFL.

The gene calls are TRBV4-2 and TRBJ2-1, with D perhaps matching TRBD1 or TRBD2 (5 bases each). The CDR3 has 18 amino acids. The V and J ends lost 0 bases and 0 bases respectively, with 15 bases between them. Per germline, CDR1 LGHNA and CDR2 YNFKEQ. The CDR3: CASSQEFSAGSSYNEQFF. The CDR3 DNA is TGTGCCAGCAGCCAAGAGTTCTCGGCAGGGAGCTCCTACAATGAGCAGTTCTTC.

This clonotype showed up many times. The rearrangement uses TRBV6-1 and TRBJ2-3; 9 nucleotides line up with TRBD2. The CDR3 runs 15 residues. Germline V gene data show CDR1 as MNHNS and CDR2 as SASEGT. The V and J ends lost 6 bases and 3 bases, in that order; junction bases with no gene match: 7. Here the CDR3 DNA reads TGTGCCAGCAGCCCCCGGACTAGCGAGACAGATACGCAGTATTTT. Protein: CASSPRTSETDTQYF.

CDR3 protein: CASSQEVSSSGANVLTF. In DNA, the CDR3 is TGCGCCAGCAGCCAAGAGGTCTCCAGCTCTGGGGCCAACGTCCTGACTTTC. The chain links TRBV4-3 to TRBJ2-6; no clear D. Germline lookup yields CDR1 LGHNA and CDR2 YSLEER. The CDR3 length is 17 residues. Trimming stripped 0 bases from V and 0 bases from J, with 9 bases between.

About this clonotype: This may come from a read error, since a much larger clone is one base off. The chain has TRBV7-9 and TRBJ2-7, with unresolved D. There are 13 residues in the CDR3. Germline V gene data show CDR1 as SEHNR and CDR2 as FQNEAQ (reference sequence). The CDR3 sequence is CARSLPRSYEQYF. DNA of the CDR3: TGTGCCAGAAGCTTACCCCGCTCCTACGAGCAGTACTTC.

Ten or more counts support this clonotype. This chain links TRBV7-9 with TRBJ2-7; 10 positions agree with TRBD1. Unmatched junction bases numbered 10, after V lost 4 bases and J lost 4 bases. The CDR3 loop spans 16 amino acids. The V gene's germline CDR1 is SEHNR and CDR2 FQNEAQ (reference sequence). The CDR3: CASSSRGTGASYEQYF. In nucleotides, the CDR3 is TGTGCCAGCAGCTCCAGGGGGACAGGGGCCTCTTACGAGCAGTACTTC.